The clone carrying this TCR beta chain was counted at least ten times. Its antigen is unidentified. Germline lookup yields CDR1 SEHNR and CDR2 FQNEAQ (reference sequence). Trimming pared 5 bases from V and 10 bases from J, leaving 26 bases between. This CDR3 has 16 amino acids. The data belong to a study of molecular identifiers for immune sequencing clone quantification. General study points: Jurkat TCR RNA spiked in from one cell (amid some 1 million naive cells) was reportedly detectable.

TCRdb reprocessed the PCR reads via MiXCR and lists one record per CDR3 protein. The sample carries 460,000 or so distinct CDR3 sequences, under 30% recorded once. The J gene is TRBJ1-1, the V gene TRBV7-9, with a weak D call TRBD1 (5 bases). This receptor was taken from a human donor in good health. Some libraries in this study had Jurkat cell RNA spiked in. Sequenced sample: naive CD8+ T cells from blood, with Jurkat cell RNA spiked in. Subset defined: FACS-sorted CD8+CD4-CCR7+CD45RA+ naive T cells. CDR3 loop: CASSPIRMGGLAGAFF. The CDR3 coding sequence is TGTGCCAGCAGCCCCATTAGGATGGGGGGATTGGCGGGAGCTTTCTTT. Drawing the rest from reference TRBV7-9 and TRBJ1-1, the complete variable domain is DTGVSQNPRHKITKRGQNVTFRCDPISEHNRLYWYRQTLGQGPEFLTYFQNEAQLEKSRLLSDRFSAERPKGSFSTLEIQRTEQGDSAMYLCASSPIRMGGLAGAFFGQGTRLTVV.